This paragraph covers one T cell receptor (beta chain) sequence. This clone came up once. What antigen it recognizes has not been identified. The input lacks base qualities; no much larger clone sits a single base away. CDR1 and CDR2 are read off the germline V gene as MGHRA and YSYEKL. Inclusive of the bounding cysteine and phenylalanine, the CDR3 is 15 residues long. Of all the DNA, just the CDR3 is kept, 45 bases in frame from base 1. The junction carries 20 bases between V and J, which are trimmed by 8 bases and 7 bases respectively. Reading the label with the study, this specimen's time point is: baseline before first vaccination. Sample treatment or condition, as interpreted from the label and publication: meningococcal conjugate vaccine given as trial control. Samples from vaccinated people were obtained from the UK trials COV001 and COV002, which included a single-blind randomized controlled phase 2/3 trial of AZD1222 (ChAdOx1 nCoV-19) in healthy adults. Trial participant PBMC samples were collected at day 0 and day 28 after the second dose for TCRbeta chain sequencing.

The CDR3 regions of human TCRbeta chains were analyzed by immunosequencing. Concerning the study's data processing: TCRs in the repertoires were compared against a reference library of SARS-CoV-2-specific TCRs that had been generated with the MIRA antigen-specificity platform. Breadth meant the fraction of unique TCRs that were SARS-CoV-2-associated, whereas depth meant the fraction of total T cells that were SARS-CoV-2-associated. Using the MIRA data, each spike-specific TCR was assigned both to the spike region to which the TCR was reactive and to a CD4 or CD8 class. Log10-transformed breadth and depth values were compared by one-way ANOVA with Sidak's multiple comparisons tests. In its TCRdb copy, this immuneACCESS table keeps in-frame sequences only and misses some clones. Where compared with another copy, unresolved V genes explain less than half of these, and the others have no known cause. That table gives V, J and clone size, and the DNA gave D and trimming. Present in this sample are approximately 140,000 clones, just over 90% of which were seen just once. Of the sample, 0.7% to 1% falls within the top ten clones.

This specimen comes from a study of T cell responses to AZD1222 COVID-19 vaccine (dated by TCRdb to the early 2020s). Background for the entire study: A total of about 230 trial participants underwent TCR sequencing, of whom 207 received two doses of AZD1222 and some 26 received two doses of the MenACWY control vaccine. Enrollment into the trials was organized by age into subgroups of 18-55, 56-69 and 70-plus years, and those subgroups contained roughly 150, 30 and 60 TCR-sequenced participants, respectively. Findings and caveats that apply to the study as a whole: The whole spike protein was spanned by vaccine-associated CD4 TCRs, and dominant responses were seen in regions 160-218 and 743-854. The 56-69-year group was small, and its depth increase did not reach significance, likely because of low power. Only a handful of AZD1222 recipients were SARS-CoV-2 seropositive at baseline, limiting conclusions about previously exposed vaccinees. Most participants were white British and females outnumbered males, and the authors suggested that clonal diversity may have been underestimated. Reportedly, almost half of the unique spike-specific TCRs recognized epitopes lying outside the regions that are mutated in the B.1.351 and B.1.1.7 variants. After two AZD1222 doses, both the breadth and the depth of spike-specific TCRs were significantly higher than at day 0 and than in MenACWY recipients. No day 14 peak-response samples were available, so repertoires were characterized only after the peak T cell response.

The chain joins TRBV4-1 to TRBJ1-4, and perhaps TRBD1 as D gene, on 5 matching bases. This TCR was recovered from an adult in good health. The sequences come from peripheral blood, collected on day 0 of MenACWY control vaccination. The CDR3 loop reads CASSSPGTTSEKLFF. The DNA sequence is TGCGCCAGCTCTTCACCCGGGACGACCTCTGAAAAACTGTTTTTT.